This T cell receptor beta chain derives from a study of T-cell memory formation after mild COVID-19 (dated by TCRdb to about 2021). Describing the broader study: TCR sequence clusters from the two donors were found to be largely donor specific. In a couple of donors, T-cell clones that expanded and contracted after mild COVID-19 were followed by sequencing TCRalpha and TCRbeta repertoires longitudinally. Two young, previously healthy adult volunteers, one female and one male, were included in the cohort.

Beyond this particular receptor, the publication reports: Some responding clones were detected in pre-infection memory, which suggested that pre-existing cross-reactive memory T cells had joined the SARS-CoV-2 response. Contracting CD4+ clones turned up mainly in the CM and EM memory subsets, whereas EMRA was where CD8+ clones were enriched. Whether the second-wave clones peaking on day 37 were SARS-CoV-2 specific was not confirmed. Only a couple of mild cases were covered in the study, and larger cohorts including severe cases with pre-infection samples were considered necessary. From day 15 to 85, contracting clones showed balanced CD4/CD8 phenotypes, whereas a second wave of clones that expanded from day 15 to 37 leaned towards CD4+.

Ficoll-Paque density gradient centrifugation was used to isolate PBMCs. Many counts were recorded for this clonotype. What this receptor recognizes is not known. No qualities accompany the bases; no much larger clone lies one base away. V loses 3 bases of germline sequence and J loses 5 bases, and the interval between the two ends is 16 bases. The CDR3 measures 15 amino acids from cysteine to phenylalanine. The CDR3 DNA has 45 bases and is translated from base 1. TCRdb shows the sequencer as Illumina NovaSeq 6000. TCRalpha and TCRbeta cDNA libraries were constructed by 5'RACE with constant-segment primers, with sample barcodes and unique molecular identifiers being introduced. Trizol reagent was used to extract RNA from every sample. The libraries were amplified in two PCR steps, and the second step added a second sample barcode and Illumina TruSeq adapters. Sequencing of the libraries was done on an Illumina NovaSeq, producing 2 x 150 bp paired-end reads. The study's own analysis went as follows. Demultiplexing of reads and collapsing into UMI-guided consensus sequences were performed with migec v1.2.7. Using mixcr v2.1.11, the UMI consensuses were aligned to TRA and TRB V and J templates and assembled into clonotypes. Expanded or contracted clonotypes were those called significant by both edgeR and NoisET, with noise models trained on biological replicates. edgeR calls used a false discovery rate-adjusted p below 0.01 and a log2 fold-change threshold of 1. As an exploratory analysis of dynamics, max-normalized trajectories of the 1000 most abundant clonotypes were examined by PCA with hierarchical clustering. Each responding clone was given a CD4 or CD8 phenotype based on the CD4+ and CD8+ repertoires, which had been sequenced separately. In-frame beta chains were kept once TCRdb had trimmed the public reads at Q25 with fastp and called clones with MiXCR. Duplicate CDR3 protein sequences are folded into a single record with the most common DNA and genes. TCRdb assigned the V and J calls; the authors' analysis was not used. For this sample the table gives 120,000 to 150,000 distinct CDR3 sequences, of which roughly 6.2% were detected only once. 2% to 2.5% of the sample goes to the ten largest clones.

The chain couples TRBV12-3 or TRBV12-4 to TRBJ1-1, and perhaps TRBD1 as D gene, on 5 matching bases. The TCR sequence derives from an adult woman who had mild COVID-19 (a few samples of this study predate the infection). The sample titles of this study are shuffled in the database, so cell type and time point are left out; the donor was told from shared clones. Sequenced: PBMCs or a T cell subset sorted from them (not recorded which). The CDR3 corresponds to CASSLNWGSGTEAFF. Read as DNA, the sequence is TGTGCCAGCAGTTTGAATTGGGGGAGTGGGACTGAAGCTTTCTTT.